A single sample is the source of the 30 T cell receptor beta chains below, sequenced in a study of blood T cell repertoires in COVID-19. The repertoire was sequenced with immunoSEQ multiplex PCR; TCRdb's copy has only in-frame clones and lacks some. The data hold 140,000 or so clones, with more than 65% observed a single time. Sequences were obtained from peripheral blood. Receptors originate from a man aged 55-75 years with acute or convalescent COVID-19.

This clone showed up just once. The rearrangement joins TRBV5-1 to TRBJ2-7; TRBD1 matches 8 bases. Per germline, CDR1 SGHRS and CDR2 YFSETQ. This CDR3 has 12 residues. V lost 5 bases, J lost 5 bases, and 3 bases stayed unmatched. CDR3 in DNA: TGCGCCAGCAGTGGACAGGGCGACGAGCAGTACTTC. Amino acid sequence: CASSGQGDEQYF.

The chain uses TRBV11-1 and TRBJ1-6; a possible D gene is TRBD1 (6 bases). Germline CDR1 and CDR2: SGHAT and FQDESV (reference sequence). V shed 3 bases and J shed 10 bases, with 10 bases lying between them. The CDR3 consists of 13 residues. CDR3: CASSFYRDSPLHF. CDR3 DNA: TGTGCCAGCAGCTTTTACAGGGACTCACCCCTCCACTTT.

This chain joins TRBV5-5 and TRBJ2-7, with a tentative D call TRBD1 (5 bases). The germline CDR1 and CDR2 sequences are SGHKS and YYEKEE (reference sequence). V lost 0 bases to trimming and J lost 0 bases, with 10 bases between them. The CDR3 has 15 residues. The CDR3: CASSLGQSLSYEQYF. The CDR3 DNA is TGTGCCAGCAGCTTGGGACAGAGTCTCTCCTACGAGCAGTACTTC. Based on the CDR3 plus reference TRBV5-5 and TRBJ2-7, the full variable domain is DAGVTQSPTHLIKTRGQQVTLRCSPISGHKSVSWYQQVLGQGPQFIFQYYEKEERGRGNFPDRFSARQFPNYSSELNVNALLLGDSALYLCASSLGQSLSYEQYFGPGTRLTVT.

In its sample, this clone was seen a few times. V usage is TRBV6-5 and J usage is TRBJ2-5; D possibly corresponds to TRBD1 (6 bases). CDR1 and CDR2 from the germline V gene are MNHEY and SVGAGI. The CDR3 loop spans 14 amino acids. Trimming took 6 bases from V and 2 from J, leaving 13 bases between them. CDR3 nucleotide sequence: TGTGCCAGCAGAGCCCGGACAGATCAAGAGACCCAGTACTTC. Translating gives CASRARTDQETQYF.

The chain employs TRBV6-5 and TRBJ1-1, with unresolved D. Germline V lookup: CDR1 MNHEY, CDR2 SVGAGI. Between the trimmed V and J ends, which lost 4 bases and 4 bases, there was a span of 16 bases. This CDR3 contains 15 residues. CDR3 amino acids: CASSSGGEGSTEAFF. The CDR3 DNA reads TGTGCCAGCAGTTCCGGCGGGGAAGGTAGCACTGAAGCTTTCTTT.

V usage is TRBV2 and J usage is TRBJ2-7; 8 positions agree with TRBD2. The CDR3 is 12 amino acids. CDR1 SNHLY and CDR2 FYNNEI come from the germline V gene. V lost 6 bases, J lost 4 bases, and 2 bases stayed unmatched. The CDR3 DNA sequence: TGTGCCAGCAGAGGACTAGCTTACGAGCAGTACTTC. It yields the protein CASRGLAYEQYF.

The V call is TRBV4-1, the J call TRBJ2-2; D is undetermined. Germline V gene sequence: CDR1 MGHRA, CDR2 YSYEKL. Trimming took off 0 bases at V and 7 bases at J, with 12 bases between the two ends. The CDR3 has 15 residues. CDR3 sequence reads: CASSQEGLTGGELFF. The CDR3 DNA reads TGCGCCAGCAGCCAAGAGGGTCTTACGGGCGGGGAGCTGTTTTTT.

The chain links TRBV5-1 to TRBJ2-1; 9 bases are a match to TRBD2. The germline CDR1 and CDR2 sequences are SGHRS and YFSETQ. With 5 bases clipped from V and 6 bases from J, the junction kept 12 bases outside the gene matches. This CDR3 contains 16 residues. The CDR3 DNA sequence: TGCGCCAGCAGACTCGTGGCGCTAGCGGGACGCAATGAGCAGTTCTTC. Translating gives CASRLVALAGRNEQFF.

The CDR3 bases are TGCGCCAGCAGCTTGGTTACTAGCGGGAGCCGCTACGAGCAGTACTTC. This encodes CASSLVTSGSRYEQYF. The V call is TRBV5-1, the J call TRBJ2-7, with 11 bases fitting TRBD2. This CDR3 region has 16 residues. V dropped 0 bases and J dropped 3; count of bases not matched to a gene: 5. Germline V lookup: CDR1 SGHRS, CDR2 YFSETQ.

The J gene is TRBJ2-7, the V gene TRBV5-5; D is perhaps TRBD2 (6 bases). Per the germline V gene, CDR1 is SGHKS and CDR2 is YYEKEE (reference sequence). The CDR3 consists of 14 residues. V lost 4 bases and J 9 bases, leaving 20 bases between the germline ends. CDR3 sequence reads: CASSDQRVRRWQYF. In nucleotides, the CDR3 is TGTGCCAGCAGCGACCAGCGGGTGCGCCGATGGCAGTACTTC.

The CDR3 DNA reads as TGTGCCAGCTCCCGACGGACAGGGTCAGAGACCCAGTACTTC. This codes for CASSRRTGSETQYF. The chain couples TRBV18 to TRBJ2-5, with 8 nucleotides matching TRBD1. This CDR3 is built from 14 residues. Germline V gene sequence: CDR1 KGHSH, CDR2 LQKENI. V was pared by 6 bases and J by 4 bases, with 7 bases of the junction left unmatched.

DNA of the CDR3: TGTGCCAGCGGCCTGAGGAGAGCGACGGATTCACCCCTCCACTTT. Protein: CASGLRRATDSPLHF. The chain employs TRBV11-1 and TRBJ1-6, with D unclear. This CDR3 contains 15 residues. Germline V lookup: CDR1 SGHAT, CDR2 FQDESV (reference sequence). Trimming took off 8 bases at V and 8 bases at J, with 19 bases between the two ends.

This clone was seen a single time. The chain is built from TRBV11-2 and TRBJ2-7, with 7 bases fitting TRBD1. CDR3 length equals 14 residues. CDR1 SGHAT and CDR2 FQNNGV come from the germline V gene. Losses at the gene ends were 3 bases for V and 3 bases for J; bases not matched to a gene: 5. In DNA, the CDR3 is TGTGCCAGCAGCTTGACAGGGTCGTACTACGAGCAGTACTTC. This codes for CASSLTGSYYEQYF.

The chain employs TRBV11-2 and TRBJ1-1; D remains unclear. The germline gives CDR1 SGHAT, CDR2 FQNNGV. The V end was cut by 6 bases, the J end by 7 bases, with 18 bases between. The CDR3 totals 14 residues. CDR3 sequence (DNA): TGTGCCAGCAGGCAATTAACCCAGGCACTTGAAGCTTTCTTT. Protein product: CASRQLTQALEAFF.

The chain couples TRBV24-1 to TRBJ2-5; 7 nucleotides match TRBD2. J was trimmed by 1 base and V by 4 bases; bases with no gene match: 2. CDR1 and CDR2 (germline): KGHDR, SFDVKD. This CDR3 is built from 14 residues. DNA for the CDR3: TGTGCCACCAGTGAAAGCGGGACCCAAGAGACCCAGTACTTC. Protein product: CATSESGTQETQYF.

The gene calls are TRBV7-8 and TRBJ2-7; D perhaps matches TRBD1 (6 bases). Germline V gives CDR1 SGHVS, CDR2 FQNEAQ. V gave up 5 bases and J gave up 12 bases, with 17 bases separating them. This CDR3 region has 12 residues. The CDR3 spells CASSPRQAPVYF. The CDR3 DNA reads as TGTGCCAGCAGCCCCCGACAGGCCCCGGTGTACTTC.

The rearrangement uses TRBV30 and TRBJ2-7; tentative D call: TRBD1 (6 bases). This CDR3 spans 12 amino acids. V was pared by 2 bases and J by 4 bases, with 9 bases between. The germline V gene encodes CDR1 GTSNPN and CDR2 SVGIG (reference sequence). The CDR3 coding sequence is TGTGCCTGGAGTCCACAGGGTTACGAGCAGTACTTC. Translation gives CAWSPQGYEQYF.

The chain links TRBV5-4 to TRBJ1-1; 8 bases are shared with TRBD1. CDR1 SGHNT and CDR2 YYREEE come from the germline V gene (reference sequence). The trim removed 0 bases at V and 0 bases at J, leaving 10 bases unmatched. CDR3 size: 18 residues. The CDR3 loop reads CASSLAPGGGLVNTEAFF. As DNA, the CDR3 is TGTGCCAGCAGCTTGGCCCCAGGGGGCGGATTAGTGAACACTGAAGCTTTCTTT. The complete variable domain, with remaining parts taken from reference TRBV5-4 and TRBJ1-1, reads ETGVTQSPTHLIKTRGQQVTLRCSSQSGHNTVSWYQQALGQGPQFIFQYYREEENGRGNFPPRFSGLQFPNYSSELNVNALELDDSALYLCASSLAPGGGLVNTEAFFGQGTRLTVV.

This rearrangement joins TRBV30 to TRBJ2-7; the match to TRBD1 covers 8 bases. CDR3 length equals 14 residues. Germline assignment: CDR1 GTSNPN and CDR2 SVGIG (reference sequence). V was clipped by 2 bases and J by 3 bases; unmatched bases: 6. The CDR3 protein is CAWSPGTGIYEQYF. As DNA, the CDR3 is TGTGCCTGGAGTCCCGGGACAGGAATCTACGAGCAGTACTTC.

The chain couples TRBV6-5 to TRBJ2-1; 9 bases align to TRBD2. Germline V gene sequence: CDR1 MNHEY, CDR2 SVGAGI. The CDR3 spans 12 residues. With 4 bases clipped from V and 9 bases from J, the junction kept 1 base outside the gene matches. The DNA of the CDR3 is TGTGCCAGCAGTTTACTAGCGGGTGAGCAGTTCTTC. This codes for CASSLLAGEQFF.

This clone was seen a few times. The CDR3 DNA reads TGCGCCAGCAGCCAGGGACTAGCGGTTCAAGAGACCCAGTACTTC. It translates to CASSQGLAVQETQYF. The genes are TRBV4-1 and TRBJ2-5; 11 positions match TRBD2. CDR1 and CDR2 (germline): MGHRA, YSYEKL. The J segment lost 2 bases and the V segment lost 3 bases, leaving 2 bases of the junction unmatched. The CDR3 contains 15 residues.

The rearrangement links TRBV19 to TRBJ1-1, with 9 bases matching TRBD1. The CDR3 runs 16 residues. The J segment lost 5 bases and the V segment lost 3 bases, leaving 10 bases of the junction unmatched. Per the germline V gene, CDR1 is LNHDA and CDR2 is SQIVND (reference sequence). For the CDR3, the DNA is TGTGCCAGTAGTATTGCGGGACAGGGCGAAAGAACTGAAGCTTTCTTT. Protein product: CASSIAGQGERTEAFF. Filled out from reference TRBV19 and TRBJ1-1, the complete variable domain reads DGGITQSPKYLFRKEGQNVTLSCEQNLNHDAMYWYRQDPGQGLRLIYYSQIVNDFQKGDIAEGYSVSREKKESFPLTVTSAQKNPTAFYLCASSIAGQGERTEAFFGQGTRLTVV.

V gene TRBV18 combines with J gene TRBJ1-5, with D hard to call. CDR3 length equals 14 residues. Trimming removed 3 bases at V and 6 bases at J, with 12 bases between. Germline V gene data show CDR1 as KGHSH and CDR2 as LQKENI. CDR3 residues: CASSPEETGQPQHF. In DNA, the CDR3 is TGTGCCAGCTCACCTGAGGAGACCGGTCAGCCCCAGCATTTT.

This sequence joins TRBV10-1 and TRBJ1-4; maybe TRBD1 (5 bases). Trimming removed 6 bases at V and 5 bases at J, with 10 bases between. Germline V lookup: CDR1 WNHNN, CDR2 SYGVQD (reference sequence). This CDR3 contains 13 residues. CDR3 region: CASSRRQNEKLFF. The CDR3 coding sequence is TGCGCCAGCAGCCGACGACAGAATGAAAAACTGTTTTTT.

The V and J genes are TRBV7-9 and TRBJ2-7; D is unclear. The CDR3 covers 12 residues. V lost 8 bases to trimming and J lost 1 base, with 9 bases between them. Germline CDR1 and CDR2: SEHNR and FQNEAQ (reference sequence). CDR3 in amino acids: CASGLSSYEQYF. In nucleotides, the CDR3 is TGTGCCAGCGGGCTATCATCCTACGAGCAGTACTTC.

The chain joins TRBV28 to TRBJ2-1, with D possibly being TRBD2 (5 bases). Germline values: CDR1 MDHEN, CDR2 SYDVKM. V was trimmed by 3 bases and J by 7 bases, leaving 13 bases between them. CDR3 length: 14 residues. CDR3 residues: CASSFGSSHNEQFF. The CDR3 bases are TGTGCCAGCAGTTTTGGGTCTAGCCATAATGAGCAGTTCTTC. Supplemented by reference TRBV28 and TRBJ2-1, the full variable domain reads DVKVTQSSRYLVKRTGEKVFLECVQDMDHENMFWYRQDPGLGLRLIYFSYDVKMKEKGDIPEGYSVSREKKERFSLILESASTNQTSMYLCASSFGSSHNEQFFGPGTRLTVL.

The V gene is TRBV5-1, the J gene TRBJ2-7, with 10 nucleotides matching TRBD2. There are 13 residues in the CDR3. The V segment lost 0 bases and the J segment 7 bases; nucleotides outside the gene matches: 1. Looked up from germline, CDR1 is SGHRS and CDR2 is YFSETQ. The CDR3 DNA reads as TGCGCCAGCAGCTTGGGTAGCGGGAGGGAGCAGTACTTC. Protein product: CASSLGSGREQYF.

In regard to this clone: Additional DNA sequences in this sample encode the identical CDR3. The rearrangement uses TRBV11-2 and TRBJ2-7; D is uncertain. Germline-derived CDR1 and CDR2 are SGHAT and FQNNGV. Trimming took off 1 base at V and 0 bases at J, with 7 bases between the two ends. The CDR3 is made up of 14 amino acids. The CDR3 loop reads CASSLVRSSYEQYF. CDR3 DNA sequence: TGTGCCAGCAGCTTAGTTCGGAGCTCCTACGAGCAGTACTTC.

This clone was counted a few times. CDR3 sequence (DNA): TGCAGCGTTGACGGCGGAACTAGCACAGATACGCAGTATTTT. It yields the protein CSVDGGTSTDTQYF. The V call is TRBV29-1, the J call TRBJ2-3; D ambiguous. The V end lost 3 bases, the J end lost 0 bases, and 10 bases lay between the germline ends. Per germline, CDR1 SQVTM and CDR2 ANQGSEA. This CDR3 contains 14 residues.

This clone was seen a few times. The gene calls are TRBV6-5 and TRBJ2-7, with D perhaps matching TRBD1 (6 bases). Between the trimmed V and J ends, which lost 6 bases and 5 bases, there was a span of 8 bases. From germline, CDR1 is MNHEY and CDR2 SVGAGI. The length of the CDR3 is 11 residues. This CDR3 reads CASRQGHEQYF. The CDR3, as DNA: TGTGCCAGCAGACAGGGCCACGAGCAGTACTTC.